This T cell receptor (beta chain) originates from a study of cytotoxic CD8 clonotypes in ibrutinib-treated CLL. Study findings and constraints: Timing of sampling differed between sustained-remission and progressing patients.

Germline CDR1 LGHNA, CDR2 YSLEER. The CDR3 covers 15 residues. The V end was cut by 0 bases, the J end by 7 bases, with 15 bases between. A remark on this clone: Its antigen is currently unknown.

Some clones are missing from TCRdb's copy, which holds only in-frame ones; the method was immunoSEQ multiplex PCR. The sample records approximately 100,000 clones, approximately 80% being singletons. The TCR originated in a human donor with chronic lymphocytic leukemia. The sample in question was PBMCs, obtained after 12 months of ibrutinib treatment. This chain connects TRBV4-3 to TRBJ1-2; TRBD1 might be the D (5 bases). The CDR3 loop reads CASSQDLRDRTGYTF. For the CDR3, the DNA is TGCGCCAGCAGCCAAGATCTAAGAGACAGAACTGGCTACACCTTC.